Below are 6 T cell receptor beta chains sequenced from a single sample in a study of T-cell memory formation after mild COVID-19. One entry per CDR3 protein results from TCRdb running MiXCR on the 5' RACE reads. The table lists about 62,000 distinct CDR3 sequences, 9.3% of them singletons. The material sequenced was PBMCs or a T cell subset sorted from them (not recorded which). The receptors were sampled from a man between 18 and 35 years old who had mild COVID-19 (a few samples of this study predate the infection). Cell type and time point are not known.

This clonotype showed up many times. The chain recombines TRBV12-3 or TRBV12-4 with TRBJ2-3; 7 bases match TRBD1. CDR3 length: 15 amino acids. The trim removed 5 bases at V and 4 bases at J, leaving 9 bases unmatched. The CDR3 spells CASSPPGGRADTQYF. The CDR3 DNA reads as TGTGCCAGCAGTCCCCCAGGGGGTAGGGCAGATACGCAGTATTTT.

V and J are TRBV20-1 and TRBJ2-4; no firm D call. Germline CDR1 DFQATT, CDR2 SNEGSKA (reference sequence). V gave up 0 bases and J gave up 8 bases, with 8 bases separating them. The CDR3 is made up of 12 amino acids. The CDR3, as DNA: TGCAGTGCTAGAGATAAGATGGACATTCAGTACTTC. It yields the protein CSARDKMDIQYF.

The rearrangement uses TRBV2 and TRBJ2-6; either TRBD1 or TRBD2 may supply D (5 bases each). This CDR3 has 12 amino acids. The germline gives CDR1 SNHLY, CDR2 FYNNEI. Trimming shortened V by 9 bases and J by 4 bases, and 7 bases separated the two germline ends. CDR3 coding DNA: TGTGCCAGTCGGGGCGGGGCCAACGTCCTGACTTTC. Translated, it gives CASRGGANVLTF.

The chain has TRBV15 and TRBJ2-5, with D possibly being TRBD2 (5 bases). Germline V gene data show CDR1 as LNHNV and CDR2 as YYDKDF (reference sequence). Trimming took off 6 bases at V and 2 bases at J, with 13 bases between the two ends. The CDR3 consists of 14 residues. CDR3 in amino acids: CATRGPWEQETQYF. The CDR3 region has the DNA TGTGCCACCAGGGGCCCCTGGGAGCAAGAGACCCAGTACTTC.

The J gene is TRBJ2-1, the V gene TRBV6-5; 8 nucleotides align to TRBD2. V gave up 2 bases and J gave up 5 bases; unmatched junction bases: 14. Germline values: CDR1 MNHEY, CDR2 SVGAGI. The CDR3 is 18 amino acids. Here the CDR3 DNA reads TGTGCCAGCAGTTACGGCCCTGAGCCGGGACTAGATCACAATGAGCAGTTCTTC. This translates into CASSYGPEPGLDHNEQFF.

The chain employs TRBV5-1 and TRBJ1-1; the match to TRBD1 covers 7 bases. With 4 bases clipped from V and 2 bases from J, the junction kept 5 bases outside the gene matches. Germline values: CDR1 SGHRS, CDR2 YFSETQ. The CDR3 is 14 residues long. CDR3 amino acids: CASSVGTANTEAFF. CDR3 in DNA: TGCGCCAGCAGCGTAGGGACAGCTAACACTGAAGCTTTCTTT.